These 12 T cell receptor beta chains originate from one sample sequenced in a study of CD8+CD57+ T cells in acquired aplastic anemia. The patients chosen for sequencing had shown expansion of CD8+CD57+ cells (detected by flow cytometry). CDR3 and TCR beta VDJ profiling relied on a genomic DNA template. TCRdb reprocessed the reads with MiXCR, giving one entry per CDR3 protein. Among about 250,000 distinct CDR3 sequences listed, around half were seen once. Sequencing was performed on sorted CD4+, CD8+, or CD8+CD57+ T cells (not recorded which) from PBMCs. The source of these receptors is a human donor with aplastic anemia.

A few counts support this clonotype. The chain employs TRBV12-3 or TRBV12-4 and TRBJ1-4; D is undetermined. This CDR3 is 14 amino acids long. V was clipped by 7 bases and J by 8 bases, with 17 bases between them. CDR3 sequence: CASTPPSRGEKLFF. The CDR3 DNA is TGTGCCAGCACCCCCCCGTCGCGCGGAGAAAAACTGTTTTTT.

This clonotype showed up many times. The chain uses TRBV7-3 and TRBJ2-2, with D tentatively TRBD2 (5 bases). Germline-derived CDR1 and CDR2 are SGHTA and FQGTGA. This CDR3 has 14 amino acids. Between the trimmed V and J ends, which lost 5 bases and 4 bases, there was a span of 11 bases. DNA of the CDR3: TGTGCCAGCAGCCAAGGACTGGGCACCGGGGAGCTGTTTTTT. Translation: CASSQGLGTGELFF.

The CDR3 DNA reads as TGTGCCAGTAGGAGCGGGACATTCCTCCATGGCTACACCTTC. The encoded protein is CASRSGTFLHGYTF. The chain combines TRBV19 with TRBJ1-2, with TRBD1 as a possible D gene (6 bases). CDR3 length: 14 amino acids. From germline, CDR1 is LNHDA and CDR2 SQIVND (reference sequence). V lost 6 bases, J lost 6 bases, and 17 bases lay in between.

The V and J genes are TRBV7-9 and TRBJ1-4; a weak D match, TRBD1 (6 bases). V was trimmed by 1 base and J by 3 bases, leaving 24 bases between them. Germline V CDR1 and CDR2: SEHNR, FQNEAQ (reference sequence). This CDR3 has 20 amino acids. This CDR3 is CASSLDLIGGGARANEKLFF. The CDR3 coding sequence is TGTGCCAGCAGCTTAGATCTAATTGGTGGGGGGGCTAGGGCTAATGAAAAACTGTTTTTT.

The chain joins TRBV9 to TRBJ1-6; a weak D match, TRBD1 (5 bases). Germline CDR1 reads SGDLS; CDR2 reads YYNGEE. The CDR3 has 15 amino acids. The germline V and J ends were trimmed by 4 bases and 7 bases, with 15 bases remaining between them. The chain's CDR3 is CASSPERAGNSPLHF. DNA for the CDR3: TGTGCCAGCAGCCCCGAGAGGGCAGGGAATTCACCCCTCCACTTT.

The chain links TRBV30 to TRBJ2-7; a weak D match, TRBD2 (6 bases). Trimming left V 0 bases short and J 6 bases short, with 9 bases between. The germline V gene encodes CDR1 GTSNPN and CDR2 SVGIG (reference sequence). The CDR3 spans 12 residues. The CDR3 region is CAWSVHSGEQYF. CDR3 DNA sequence: TGTGCCTGGAGTGTCCATAGCGGCGAGCAGTACTTC. Full variable domain (rest looked up from reference TRBV30 and TRBJ2-7): SQTIHQWPATLVQPVGSPLSLECTVEGTSNPNLYWYRQAAGRGLQLLFYSVGIGQISSEVPQNLSASRPQDRQFILSSKKLLLSDSGFYLCAWSVHSGEQYFGPGTRLTVT.

The chain carries TRBV20-1 and TRBJ2-5; a weak D match, TRBD2 (6 bases). V lost 3 bases to trimming and J lost 4 bases, with 18 bases between them. The germline V gene has CDR1 DFQATT and CDR2 SNEGSKA (reference sequence). CDR3 length: 15 residues. CDR3 sequence reads: CSARLPTGVTETQYF. CDR3 bases: TGCAGTGCTAGGTTGCCGACGGGAGTTACAGAGACCCAGTACTTC.

This clonotype showed up many times. The chain links TRBV7-2 to TRBJ2-7; 7 bases line up with TRBD1. The V gene end was trimmed by 6 bases and the J gene end by 2 bases; junction bases not matched to a gene: 1. The CDR3 extends over 12 amino acids. The germline V gene encodes CDR1 SGHTA and CDR2 FQGNSA. As DNA, the CDR3 is TGTGCCAGCAGGGGACAGACCTACGAGCAGTACTTC. Protein sequence: CASRGQTYEQYF.

This clonotype was seen a few times. The gene calls are TRBV19 and TRBJ2-7, with D perhaps TRBD1 or TRBD2 (5 bases each). Trimming pared 3 bases from V and 2 bases from J, leaving 11 bases between. CDR1 is LNHDA, CDR2 SQIVND, per germline (reference sequence). The CDR3 is 14 residues long. The CDR3 DNA reads as TGTGCCAGTAGTATTTATCAGGGAGCCTACGAGCAGTACTTC. Translated, it gives CASSIYQGAYEQYF.

This clonotype showed up just a few times. This chain connects TRBV7-2 to TRBJ2-7; 9 nucleotides agree with TRBD1. The V gene end was trimmed by 2 bases and the J gene end by 3 bases; junction bases not matched to a gene: 11. This CDR3 region has 17 residues. Germline values: CDR1 SGHTA, CDR2 FQGNSA. In nucleotides, the CDR3 is TGTGCCAGCAGCTTAAGAATATTCGGGACAGGGATCTACGAGCAGTACTTC. It specifies CASSLRIFGTGIYEQYF.

This clonotype appeared a few times. J is TRBJ2-7 and V is TRBV30, with 13 bases fitting TRBD2. Germline CDR1 and CDR2: GTSNPN and SVGIG (reference sequence). V was pared by 3 bases and J by 7 bases, with 6 bases of the junction left unmatched. This CDR3 is built from 14 residues. In nucleotides, the CDR3 is TGTGCCTGGAGCGGTGGACTAGCGGGAGAGGAGCAGTACTTC. Residues: CAWSGGLAGEEQYF.

A note on this clonotype: Mismatch with germline at one junction end may stem from a read error. This sequence joins TRBV15 and TRBJ2-2; D is tentatively TRBD1 or TRBD2 (5 bases each). The CDR3 sequence is 18 residues long. CDR1 and CDR2 (germline): LNHNV, YYDKDF (reference sequence). CDR3 protein: CATSRDRGGVGNTGEPFF. CDR3 bases: TGTGCCACCAGCAGAGATAGGGGTGGGGTCGGGAACACCGGGGAGCCGTTTTTT.